The rows below give T cell receptor beta chains drawn from one sample of a study of blood T cell repertoires in COVID-19. Using immunoSEQ multiplex PCR, the repertoire was profiled, and TCRdb retains in-frame clones only, with some absent. The sample contains over 150,000 clones, 70% to 90% of which appear only once. The source material was peripheral blood. Receptors originate from a man older than 75 with COVID-19, enrolled during active disease. CDR3s include the opening cysteine and the closing phenylalanine or tryptophan. D genes are given only for firm matches. Part of the rows lack a size; the others show once, few, many or a class for expanded clones.

D	size	V	J	CDR3	DNA
TRBD2	NA	TRBV5-6	TRBJ2-1	CASSLEASGRFF	TGTGCCAGCAGCTTGGAGGCTAGCGGTCGGTTCTTC
TRBD2	NA	TRBV6-2/TRBV6-3	TRBJ2-6	CASSPGGTGANVLTF	TGTGCCAGCAGCCCCGGGGGGACCGGGGCCAACGTCCTGACTTTC
TRBD2	NA	TRBV7-8	TRBJ2-3	CASSRTSGEADTQYF	TGTGCCAGCAGCCGGACTAGCGGTGAAGCAGATACGCAGTATTTT
NA	few	TRBV19	TRBJ2-2	CASSETGANTGELFF	TGTGCCAGTAGTGAGACAGGCGCGAACACCGGGGAGCTGTTTTTT
NA	NA	TRBV28	TRBJ1-1	CASRRAGGVNTEAFF	TGTGCCAGCAGAAGGGCGGGAGGGGTGAACACTGAAGCTTTCTTT
TRBD1	NA	TRBV5-1	TRBJ1-4	CASSLGGTGNEKLFF	TGCGCCAGCAGCTTGGGCGGGACAGGGAATGAAAAACTGTTTTTT
TRBD1	NA	TRBV6-5	TRBJ1-1	CASSRGTADTEAFF	TGTGCCAGCAGTCGCGGGACAGCGGACACTGAAGCTTTCTTT
NA	NA	TRBV9	TRBJ2-7	CASSRRDHSSYEQYF	TGTGCCAGCAGTCGGAGGGACCATTCTTCCTACGAGCAGTACTTC
NA	NA	TRBV13	TRBJ1-1	CASSRGGGGNTEAFF	TGTGCCAGCAGCCGCGGTGGGGGGGGAAACACTGAAGCTTTCTTT
TRBD1	NA	TRBV6-1	TRBJ1-1	CASSEWTGGNTEAFF	TGTGCCAGCAGTGAGTGGACAGGGGGTAACACTGAAGCTTTCTTT
NA	few	TRBV12-3/TRBV12-4	TRBJ1-5	CASSLQLNQPQHF	TGTGCCAGCAGCTTACAGTTAAATCAGCCCCAGCATTTT
TRBD1	NA	TRBV7-2	TRBJ2-2	CASRMTGLDTGELFF	TGTGCCAGCAGGATGACAGGGCTGGACACCGGGGAGCTGTTTTTT
TRBD1	NA	TRBV28	TRBJ1-1	CASSLQGAFKAFF	TGTGCCAGCAGCCTACAGGGGGCGTTTAAGGCTTTCTTT
TRBD1	NA	TRBV11-3	TRBJ2-5	CASSLSGTGIWTQYF	TGTGCCAGCAGCTTGTCCGGGACAGGGATTTGGACCCAGTACTTC
NA	once	TRBV27	TRBJ1-6	CASSLTRRSPLHF	TGTGCCAGCAGTTTAACGAGGAGGTCACCCCTCCACTTT
TRBD1	few	TRBV28	TRBJ2-2	CASSLPGQGAGGELFF	TGTGCCAGCAGTTTGCCGGGACAGGGGGCCGGCGGGGAGCTGTTTTTT
NA	NA	TRBV5-4	TRBJ1-1	CASSLPETEAFF	TGTGCCAGCAGCTTGCCCGAGACTGAAGCTTTCTTT
TRBD1	NA	TRBV6-6	TRBJ2-7	CASSYSGQGHSYEQYF	TGTGCCAGCAGTTACTCGGGACAGGGGCATTCCTACGAGCAGTACTTC
NA	NA	TRBV28	TRBJ1-1	CASSLSGKFNTEAFF	TGTGCCAGCAGTTTATCAGGGAAATTTAACACTGAAGCTTTCTTT
TRBD2	NA	TRBV5-4	TRBJ2-5	CASNPGTSGETQYF	TGTGCCAGCAACCCCGGGACTAGCGGAGAGACCCAGTACTTC
TRBD1	NA	TRBV10-2	TRBJ2-7	CASLGGDRVGEQYF	TGCGCCAGCCTGGGGGGGGACAGGGTCGGCGAGCAGTACTTC
NA	NA	TRBV7-9	TRBJ1-1	CASSLSWRTEAFF	TGTGCCAGCAGCTTATCGTGGAGGACTGAAGCTTTCTTT
NA	NA	TRBV3-1/TRBV3-2	TRBJ2-5	CASSRRGVAVQETQYF	TGTGCCAGCAGCCGTAGAGGAGTAGCAGTCCAAGAGACCCAGTACTTC